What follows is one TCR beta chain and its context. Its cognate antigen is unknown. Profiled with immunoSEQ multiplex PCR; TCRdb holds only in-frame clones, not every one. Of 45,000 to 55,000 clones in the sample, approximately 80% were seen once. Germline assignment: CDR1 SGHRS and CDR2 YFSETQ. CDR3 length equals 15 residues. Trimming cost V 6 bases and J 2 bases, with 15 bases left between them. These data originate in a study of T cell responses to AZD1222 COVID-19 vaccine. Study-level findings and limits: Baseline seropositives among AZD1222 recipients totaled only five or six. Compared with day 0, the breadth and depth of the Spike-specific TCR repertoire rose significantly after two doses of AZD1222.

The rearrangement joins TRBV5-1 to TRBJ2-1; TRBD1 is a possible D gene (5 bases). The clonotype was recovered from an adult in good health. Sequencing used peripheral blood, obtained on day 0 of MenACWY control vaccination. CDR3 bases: TGCGCCAGCAATTGGGGCCGGGCCACCTACAATGAGCAGTTCTTC. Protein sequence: CASNWGRATYNEQFF.